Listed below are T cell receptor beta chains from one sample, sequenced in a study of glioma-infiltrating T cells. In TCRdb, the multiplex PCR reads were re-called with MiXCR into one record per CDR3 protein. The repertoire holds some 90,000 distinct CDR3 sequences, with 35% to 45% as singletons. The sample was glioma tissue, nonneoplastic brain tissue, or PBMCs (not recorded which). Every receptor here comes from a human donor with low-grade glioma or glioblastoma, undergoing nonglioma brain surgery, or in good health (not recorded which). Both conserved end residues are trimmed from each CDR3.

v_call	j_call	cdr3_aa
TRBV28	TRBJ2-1	AYSPVENEQF
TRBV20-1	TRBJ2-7	SANGGGDEQY
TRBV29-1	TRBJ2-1	SVEGRGRFVEQF
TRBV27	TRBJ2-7	ASSLGRVYDQY
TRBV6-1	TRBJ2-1	ASSIPGGGHEQF
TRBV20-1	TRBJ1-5	SATEAGVSETQH
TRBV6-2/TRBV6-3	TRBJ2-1	ASSYTSWRGLYNEQF
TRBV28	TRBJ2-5	ASSLRPPLAGGRQETQY
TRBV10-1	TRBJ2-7	ASSESPGNEQY
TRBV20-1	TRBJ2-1	SARPLAGEGNEQF
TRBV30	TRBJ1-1	AWSVSSTEAF
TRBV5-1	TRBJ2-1	ASHSGDRDEQF
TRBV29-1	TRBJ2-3	SVGGFTDTQY
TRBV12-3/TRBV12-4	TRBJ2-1	ASRRTSGGYNEQF
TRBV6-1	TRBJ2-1	ATLTGTGNNEQF
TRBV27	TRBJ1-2	ASSLSGGGYGYT
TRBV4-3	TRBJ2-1	ASSQAHPPGREGNEQF
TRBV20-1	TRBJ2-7	SASPQGTPNYEQY
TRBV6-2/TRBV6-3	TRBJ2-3	ASSEAGGGDTQY
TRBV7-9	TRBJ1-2	ASSLEQGVSNGYT
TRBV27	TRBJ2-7	AGRRGTAAYEQY
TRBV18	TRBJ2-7	ASSPGSTLYEQY
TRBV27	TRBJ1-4	ASNPSGGGERLF
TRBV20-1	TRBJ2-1	SARTFKDSYNEQF
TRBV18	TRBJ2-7	ASSPPTGPYEQY
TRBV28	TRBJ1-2	ASSEDLAYGYN
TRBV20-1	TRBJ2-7	SASRPQTYEQY
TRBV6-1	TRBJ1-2	ASSRTSGLPLGGYT
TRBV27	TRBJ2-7	ASRRRGGSAYEQY
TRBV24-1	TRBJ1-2	STSPINYGYT
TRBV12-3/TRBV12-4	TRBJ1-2	ASSRASSTSNYGYT
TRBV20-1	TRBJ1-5	SARGQSYRLNQPQH
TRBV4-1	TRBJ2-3	ASSQGASGLGTDTQY
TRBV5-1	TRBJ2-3	ASSSPTLGADTQY
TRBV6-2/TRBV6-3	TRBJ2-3	ASSYRTGGSTDTQY
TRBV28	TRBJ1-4	ASIFYRKGLF
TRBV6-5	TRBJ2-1	ASKVAGGPGNEQF
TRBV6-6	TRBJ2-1	ASSYRSYNEQF
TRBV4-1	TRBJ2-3	ASSRAGTTDTQY
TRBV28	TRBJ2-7	SSQIPGGSYEKY